The clone carrying this T cell receptor beta chain was found many times. Its antigen is still unknown. This sample is drawn from a study of early T cells in non-severe SARS-CoV-2 infection. Whole-study findings and limits: Sequences matched to VDJdb favored anti-spike CD8 responses, while private and CD4 specificities were missed.

TCRdb itself ran the 5' RACE reads through MiXCR, one entry per CDR3 protein. The sample lists about 19,000 distinct CDR3 sequences, approximately 4% occurring once. The CDR3 sequence is 11 residues long. Germline V gene data show CDR1 as SEHNR and CDR2 as FQNEAQ (reference sequence). V was trimmed by 2 bases and J by 7 bases, leaving 0 bases between them. Sequences were obtained from whole blood. The chain combines TRBV7-9 with TRBJ1-6; no reliable D call. The TCR comes from an adult who was a healthcare worker with PCR-confirmed SARS-CoV-2 infection or an uninfected control (not recorded which). The CDR3 region has the DNA TGTGCCAGCAGCTTAAATTCACCCCTCCACTTT. Translated: CASSLNSPLHF.